This record looks at one TCR beta chain sequence and its context. No antigen is known for it. This sample was taken from a study of Ad26.COV2.S vaccination and SARS-CoV-2 variants. Across the whole study: Ad26.COV2.S given intramuscularly, once or twice 56 days apart.

V lost 2 bases to trimming and J lost 7 bases, with 14 bases between them. The CDR3 is 14 amino acids. Germline V gene sequence: CDR1 MDHEN, CDR2 SYDVKM. Whole-study results and caveats: Vaccinees displayed broader spike-specific TCR repertoires than placebo recipients. Following vaccination, spike-specific CD8+ and CD4+ T cell responses reportedly exhibited substantial breadth.

Clones were read by immunoSEQ multiplex PCR, and TCRdb kept only the in-frame ones, dropping some. Of 350,000 to 600,000 clones detected, nearly 90% appear once; the ten largest clones hold 1.7%. Noted treatment: roughly 19 received Ad26.COV2.S at low or high dose, single or two shots; about 5 received placebo; per-sample allocation not given. Samples came from day 63 after the first vaccine or placebo injection. This specimen was peripheral blood, taken in a trial of Ad26.COV2.S vaccine versus placebo. The rearrangement joins TRBV28 to TRBJ1-2; D perhaps matches TRBD1 (5 bases). This TCR was sampled from a person aged 18-60 years who received the Ad26.COV2.S COVID-19 vaccine or a placebo. CDR3 protein: CASSLGGGVAGYTF. The DNA of the CDR3 is TGTGCCAGCAGTTTAGGGGGAGGGGTGGCTGGCTACACCTTC.